This entry lists 28 T cell receptor beta chains sequenced from one sample in a study of cytomegalovirus exposure and HLA in healthy donors. Vbeta (60) and Jbeta (13) primers were used in the PCR. Sequencing was performed with immunoSEQ multiplex PCR; in TCRdb, only in-frame clones are kept and a portion is missing. Of around 130,000 clones in the sample, 60% to 80% were seen once. The material sequenced was PBMCs. These receptors all come from an older woman in good health and CMV-seronegative.

The gene calls are TRBV27 and TRBJ1-1; no clear D. Germline CDR1 reads MNHEY; CDR2 reads SMNVEV (reference sequence). The V and J ends lost 2 bases and 2 bases respectively, with 9 bases between them. CDR3 size: 14 residues. This CDR3 reads CASSLENSNTEAFF. CDR3 sequence (DNA): TGTGCCAGCAGTTTAGAAAATAGTAACACTGAAGCTTTCTTT.

The chain carries TRBV7-7 and TRBJ2-2; D may be TRBD2 (5 bases). The CDR3 runs to 15 residues. V was pared by 1 base and J by 6 bases, with 12 bases between. Germline loops: CDR1 SSHAT, CDR2 FNYEAQ (reference sequence). The CDR3 region has the DNA TGTGCCAGCAGCTTAGTGGTTTCCGGGGCCGGGGAGCTGTTTTTT. Translating it yields CASSLVVSGAGELFF. The entire variable domain, with the rest obtained from reference TRBV7-7 and TRBJ2-2, is as follows: GAGVSQSPRYKVTKRGQDVTLRCDPISSHATLYWYQQALGQGPEFLTYFNYEAQPDKSGLPSDRFSAERPEGSISTLTIQRTEQRDSAMYRCASSLVVSGAGELFFGEGSRLTVL.

The CDR3 region has the DNA TGTGCCAGCAGTCTCCTCTCCACGGACAGGAAAAACAATGAGCAGTTCTTC. Its protein product is CASSLLSTDRKNNEQFF. The chain employs TRBV27 and TRBJ2-1; TRBD1 agrees at 7 bases. The germline V gene encodes CDR1 MNHEY and CDR2 SMNVEV (reference sequence). The CDR3 has 17 amino acids. Trimming took 5 bases from V and 5 from J; bases not matched to a gene: 15.

The rearrangement uses TRBV5-1 and TRBJ2-3, with TRBD2 identical over 11 bases. The V gene end was trimmed by 4 bases and the J gene end by 1 base; junction bases not matched to a gene: 8. CDR3 length: 17 amino acids. Germline V gene sequence: CDR1 SGHRS, CDR2 YFSETQ. The CDR3 reads CASSPGQLAGGTDTQYF. The CDR3 bases are TGCGCCAGCAGCCCCGGTCAACTAGCGGGAGGCACAGATACGCAGTATTTT.

The J gene is TRBJ2-2, the V gene TRBV5-1, with 7 bases lining up with TRBD1. The V and J ends lost 4 bases and 8 bases, in that order; junction bases with no gene match: 5. The CDR3 sequence is 13 residues long. Germline CDR1 reads SGHRS; CDR2 reads YFSETQ. The CDR3 sequence is CASSPGQVGELFF. DNA of the CDR3: TGCGCCAGCAGCCCAGGACAGGTTGGGGAGCTGTTTTTT.

The J gene is TRBJ2-1, the V gene TRBV11-2; TRBD1 is a possible D gene (6 bases). The CDR3 is 16 residues long. Germline CDR1 is SGHAT and CDR2 is FQNNGV. V was shortened by 1 base and J by 6 bases, with 16 bases between the two germline ends. The CDR3 loop reads CASSLVGTGTANEQFF. CDR3 in DNA: TGTGCCAGCAGCTTAGTGGGTACAGGGACGGCCAATGAGCAGTTCTTC.

This chain links TRBV6-1 with TRBJ2-7; TRBD1 agrees at 8 bases. The V segment lost 6 bases and the J segment 4 bases; nucleotides outside the gene matches: 8. The germline V gene encodes CDR1 MNHNS and CDR2 SASEGT. This CDR3 region has 14 residues. CDR3 sequence: CASSRGLTSYEQYF. In DNA, the CDR3 is TGTGCCAGCAGCAGGGGGCTGACTTCTTACGAGCAGTACTTC.

The chain joins TRBV5-5 to TRBJ2-2; 9 positions match TRBD2. Trimming removed 7 bases from V and 4 bases from J; junction bases left unmatched: 5. CDR1 SGHKS and CDR2 YYEKEE come from the germline V gene (reference sequence). CDR3 length: 14 residues. The CDR3 is CASALAGVTGELFF. The CDR3 nucleotides read TGTGCCAGCGCATTAGCGGGAGTCACCGGGGAGCTGTTTTTT.

V gene TRBV18 combines with J gene TRBJ1-5, with 9 bases aligning to TRBD1. The J segment lost 5 bases and the V segment lost 8 bases, leaving 13 bases of the junction unmatched. Germline V gene data show CDR1 as KGHSH and CDR2 as LQKENI. The CDR3 runs 16 residues. CDR3 nucleotide sequence: TGTGCCAGCAAATCCAACAGGGGGCCGGCCGATCAGCCCCAGCATTTT. Its protein is CASKSNRGPADQPQHF.

The J gene is TRBJ2-7, the V gene TRBV5-1; 12 nucleotides agree with TRBD1. Losses at the gene ends were 5 bases for V and 5 bases for J; bases not matched to a gene: 11. CDR1 and CDR2 from the germline V gene are SGHRS and YFSETQ. The length of the CDR3 is 16 residues. The CDR3 protein is CASRPAYGTGGHEQYF. As DNA, the CDR3 is TGCGCCAGCAGACCGGCATACGGGACAGGGGGCCACGAGCAGTACTTC.

The chain carries TRBV28 and TRBJ1-4; the D gene is possibly TRBD1 (5 bases). The CDR3 length is 13 residues. Trimming shortened V by 10 bases and J by 5 bases, and 14 bases separated the two germline ends. Germline V gene lookup returns CDR1 MDHEN and CDR2 SYDVKM. The CDR3 DNA reads TGTGCCATAAACCGGGACTCCAATGAAAAACTGTTTTTT. Translation gives CAINRDSNEKLFF.

This clone appeared a single time. V usage is TRBV21-1 and J usage is TRBJ1-5. TRBV21-1 is noted as a pseudogene. This CDR3 contains 16 residues. CDR3 DNA: TGTGCCAGCAGCCTTCCTTCGGGGGGGCCCGGTCAGCCCCAGCATTTT. Translated, it gives CASSLPSGGPGQPQHF.

The chain combines TRBV6-5 with TRBJ2-1; 14 nucleotides match TRBD2. Germline V gene lookup returns CDR1 MNHEY and CDR2 SVGAGI. V shed 8 bases and J 12 bases; nucleotides not matched to a gene: 12. CDR3 length: 15 amino acids. The CDR3 spells CASGLAGGRSFGQFF. DNA of the CDR3: TGTGCCAGCGGACTAGCGGGGGGCCGTTCTTTTGGGCAGTTCTTC.

The chain employs TRBV4-1 and TRBJ2-1; the D gene is possibly TRBD2 (5 bases). Germline CDR1 and CDR2: MGHRA and YSYEKL. This CDR3 spans 16 amino acids. Trimming took off 1 base at V and 0 bases at J, with 10 bases between the two ends. CDR3 protein: CASSQGKGDSYNEQFF. For the CDR3, the DNA is TGCGCCAGCAGCCAAGGGAAGGGAGACTCCTACAATGAGCAGTTCTTC.

This rearrangement joins TRBV5-1 to TRBJ1-1, with TRBD1 identical over 7 bases. The germline V gene encodes CDR1 SGHRS and CDR2 YFSETQ. The trim removed 5 bases at V and 6 bases at J, leaving 7 bases unmatched. This CDR3 comprises 13 residues. CDR3 coding DNA: TGCGCCAGCAGAGGACAGGCCCAGGCTGAAGCTTTCTTT. It is translated as CASRGQAQAEAFF. The whole variable domain, remainder taken from reference TRBV5-1 and TRBJ1-1, is KAGVTQTPRYLIKTRGQQVTLSCSPISGHRSVSWYQQTPGQGLQFLFEYFSETQRNKGNFPGRFSGRQFSNSRSEMNVSTLELGDSALYLCASRGQAQAEAFFGQGTRLTVV.

The CDR3 loop reads CASSLAGGNTIYF. The DNA of the CDR3 is TGTGCCAGCAGTTTAGCAGGGGGAAACACCATATATTTT. V gene TRBV27 combines with J gene TRBJ1-3; possible D gene TRBD1, 5 bases. V shed 2 bases and J shed 4 bases, with 6 bases lying between them. CDR1 and CDR2 from the germline V gene are MNHEY and SMNVEV (reference sequence). The CDR3 spans 13 residues.

The gene calls are TRBV10-3 and TRBJ1-5; D ambiguous. V lost 7 bases to trimming and J lost 4 bases, with 29 bases between them. CDR1 is ENHRY and CDR2 is SYGVKD in the germline V gene. CDR3 length: 19 residues. The CDR3 DNA reads as TGTGCCATCAACCCGAAATTTCCACTGGGCTCCGGATGGAATCAGCCCCAGCATTTT. Its translation: CAINPKFPLGSGWNQPQHF.

The J gene is TRBJ1-2, the V gene TRBV7-9, with D possibly being TRBD1 (6 bases). Germline assignment: CDR1 SEHNR and CDR2 FQNEAQ (reference sequence). The CDR3 has 14 amino acids. V was pared by 5 bases and J by 5 bases, with 15 bases between. CDR3 loop: CASSPGQHSYGYTF. The CDR3 DNA reads TGTGCCAGCAGCCCCGGACAGCATTCTTATGGCTACACCTTC.

The chain couples TRBV6-5 to TRBJ1-2, with 10 bases aligning to TRBD1. The J segment lost 8 bases and the V segment lost 5 bases, leaving 8 bases of the junction unmatched. Germline V gene data show CDR1 as MNHEY and CDR2 as SVGAGI. The CDR3 is 14 amino acids. CDR3 residues: CASSQTGGARGYTF. CDR3 nucleotide sequence: TGTGCCAGCAGTCAGACAGGGGGCGCGCGGGGCTACACCTTC.

The rearrangement uses TRBV4-1 and TRBJ2-3; D unresolved. V lost 4 bases to trimming and J lost 5 bases, with 16 bases between them. Germline CDR1 MGHRA, CDR2 YSYEKL. CDR3 length: 15 amino acids. The CDR3 nucleotides are TGCGCCAGCAGCCTAAGCTATCCCTCCGGAGATACGCAGTATTTT. Its translation: CASSLSYPSGDTQYF.

The chain has TRBV27 and TRBJ2-1, with D perhaps matching TRBD2 (5 bases). Germline V gene sequence: CDR1 MNHEY, CDR2 SMNVEV (reference sequence). V was pared by 3 bases and J by 2 bases, with 23 bases between. This CDR3 spans 19 amino acids. The CDR3 loop is CASSFHLSGRTYAYNEQFF. The CDR3 bases are TGTGCCAGCAGTTTCCACTTATCCGGTCGGACTTACGCCTACAATGAGCAGTTCTTC.

V usage is TRBV30 and J usage is TRBJ2-5; perhaps TRBD2 as D (5 bases). The CDR3 runs 13 residues. Germline lookup yields CDR1 GTSNPN and CDR2 SVGIG (reference sequence). Trimming pared 0 bases from V and 5 bases from J, leaving 10 bases between. For the CDR3, the DNA is TGTGCCTGGAGTGTAAGCGGTTCGGAGACCCAGTACTTC. It yields the protein CAWSVSGSETQYF.

This clone was picked up one time. V usage is TRBV5-8 and J usage is TRBJ1-2; the match to TRBD1 covers 8 bases. The CDR3 has 11 residues. J was trimmed by 14 bases and V by 6 bases; bases with no gene match: 9. The germline V gene encodes CDR1 SGHTS and CDR2 YDEGEE. This CDR3 is CASIDRGRGTF. The CDR3 DNA is TGTGCCAGCATCGACAGGGGACGGGGGACCTTC.

The rearrangement uses TRBV29-1 and TRBJ2-5; D may be TRBD1 (6 bases). The CDR3 covers 21 residues. Trimming left V 4 bases short and J 4 bases short, with 37 bases between. Germline CDR1 is SQVTM and CDR2 is ANQGSEA. The DNA for the CDR3 is TGCAGCGTTGTGGGAATATGGCGGCAGGGGCCCGCCGCGGCTCAAAGAGAGACCCAGTACTTC. Translation: CSVVGIWRQGPAAAQRETQYF.

Points on this clone: One junction end disagrees with the germline gene, perhaps due to a read error. The gene calls are TRBV7-7 and TRBJ2-5, with 10 bases fitting TRBD1. The CDR3 length is 17 residues. Germline-derived CDR1 and CDR2 are SSHAT and FNYEAQ (reference sequence). DNA of the CDR3: TGTGCTAGCAGCTTGGGACCGGGACAGGGGTCGAGGGAGACCCAGTACTTC. Its translation is CASSLGPGQGSRETQYF.

This chain links TRBV28 with TRBJ2-1; 8 bases agree with TRBD2. The junction had 8 bases not matched to a gene; V was cut back by 6 bases and J by 7 bases. The CDR3 runs to 14 residues. The germline V gene has CDR1 MDHEN and CDR2 SYDVKM. Here the CDR3 reads CASSRGGRLNEQFF. CDR3 nucleotides: TGTGCCAGCAGCCGGGGGGGAAGGCTAAATGAGCAGTTCTTC.

The gene calls are TRBV5-6 and TRBJ2-7, with a weak D call TRBD2 (6 bases). Per germline, CDR1 SGHDT and CDR2 YYEEEE. The CDR3 is 15 amino acids. The V end was cut by 0 bases, the J end by 3 bases, with 13 bases between. The CDR3 reads CASSLAGGGIYEQYF. The CDR3 nucleotides read TGTGCCAGCAGCTTGGCCGGGGGTGGCATCTACGAGCAGTACTTC.

The chain recombines TRBV7-8 with TRBJ1-1; the D gene is possibly TRBD1 (6 bases). Trimming pared 5 bases from V and 0 bases from J, leaving 13 bases between. Germline V CDR1 and CDR2: SGHVS, FQNEAQ. CDR3 length equals 15 residues. The CDR3 sequence: CASSPRQVMNTEAFF. CDR3 in DNA: TGTGCCAGCAGCCCGCGACAGGTTATGAACACTGAAGCTTTCTTT.